Listed below are T cell receptor beta chains from one sample, sequenced in a study of CD8+ T cells in alopecia areata. The data were produced by immunoSEQ multiplex PCR, yet TCRdb's version contains in-frame clones alone and is incomplete. The sample consists of approximately 200,000 clones, 50% to 60% of them appearing once. Sample: CD4+ T cells sorted from blood, taken at week 4, from a patient treated with tofacitinib. Source of these receptors: a human donor with alopecia areata. The CDR3 runs from the conserved cysteine through the conserved F or W. The D gene is left open where the match is weak. Size is stated for part of the rows, as once, few or many counts, or as a class when the clone is expanded.

DNA,CDR3,D,size,J,V
TGTGCCTGGAGTGTACCCCCCCCAGGGTCCGACGAGCAGTACTTC,CAWSVPPPGSDEQYF,-,-,TRBJ2-7,TRBV30
TGCAGCGTGGGGACAGGGATACTCTACGAGCAGTACTTC,CSVGTGILYEQYF,TRBD1,few,TRBJ2-7,TRBV29-1
TGCGCCAGCAGCGGGACAGGGAACACCGGGGAGCTGTTTTTT,CASSGTGNTGELFF,TRBD1,once,TRBJ2-2,TRBV5-1
TGTGCCAGTCAGGGCAGGGAGACCCAGTACTTC,CASQGRETQYF,-,-,TRBJ2-5,TRBV19
TGTGCCACCAGCAGCGCCGGGACAGGGACAGATACGCAGTATTTT,CATSSAGTGTDTQYF,TRBD1,few,TRBJ2-3,TRBV15
TGTGCCAGCAGCCAGGGATATAATTCACCCCTCCACTTT,CASSQGYNSPLHF,-,-,TRBJ1-6,TRBV9
TGCAGCGCACAGGCCGGGACTAGCGGGAGGCTCACCGGGGAGCTGTTTTTT,CSAQAGTSGRLTGELFF,TRBD2,few,TRBJ2-2,TRBV29-1
TGTGCCAGCAGGCCTTTCAGGGATGCTGAAGCTTTCTTT,CASRPFRDAEAFF,-,-,TRBJ1-1,TRBV6-5
TGTGCCAGCAGTTTTGGATCCGGTGGGGAGAACACTGAAGCTTTCTTT,CASSFGSGGENTEAFF,-,few,TRBJ1-1,TRBV27
TGCAGCGTTGGGGCCGGGACGTACGAGCAGTACTTC,CSVGAGTYEQYF,-,-,TRBJ2-7,TRBV29-1
TGCAGCGGGACGGGACAGGGGAGGCGGTTGGGCCATACGCAGTATTTT,CSGTGQGRRLGHTQYF,TRBD1,few,TRBJ2-3,TRBV29-1
TGCGCCAGCAGCAGGGACCCTATGAACACTGAAGCTTTCTTT,CASSRDPMNTEAFF,-,few,TRBJ1-1,TRBV10-1
TGCAGCGTTGGCCCCACGGGGGGAAGCACAGATACGCAGTATTTT,CSVGPTGGSTDTQYF,TRBD2,-,TRBJ2-3,TRBV29-1
TGTGCCTGGAGTGTAACCCCCCGGGAGCAGTTCTTC,CAWSVTPREQFF,-,few,TRBJ2-1,TRBV30